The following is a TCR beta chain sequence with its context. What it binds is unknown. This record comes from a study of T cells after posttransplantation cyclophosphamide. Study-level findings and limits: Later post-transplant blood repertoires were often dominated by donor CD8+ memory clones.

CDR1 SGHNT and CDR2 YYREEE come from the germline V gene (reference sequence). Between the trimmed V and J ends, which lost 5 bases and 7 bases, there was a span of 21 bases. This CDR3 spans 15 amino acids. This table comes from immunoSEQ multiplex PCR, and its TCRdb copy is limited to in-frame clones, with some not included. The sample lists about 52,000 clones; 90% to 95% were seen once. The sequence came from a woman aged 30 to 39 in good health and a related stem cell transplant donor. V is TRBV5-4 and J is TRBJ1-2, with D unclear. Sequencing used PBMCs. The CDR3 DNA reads TGTGCCAGCAGTCAATTTTTGCAGGCTTCCTCTGGCTACACCTTC. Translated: CASSQFLQASSGYTF.